The clone carrying this TCR beta chain was detected only a few times. Antigen: not known. The source of the sample is a study of cytomegalovirus exposure and HLA in healthy donors. Across the study: In terms of ancestry, the Caucasian-associated cluster contained roughly 80% of the roughly 400 genotyped donors.

The CDR3 is made up of 14 amino acids. V lost 4 bases, J lost 6 bases, and 7 bases stayed unmatched. Germline V gene sequence: CDR1 SGHDT, CDR2 YYEEEE. In the PCR, 60 Vbeta and 13 Jbeta primers were used. Per the original methods: In a later analysis, 8.5 million to 14 million of 75 million to 90 million unique beta chains occurred in at least two donors. TCRdb's copy holds only in-frame clones and misses some; the assay was immunoSEQ multiplex PCR. The DNA gave D and trimming, while V, J and clone size come from that table. This table holds more than 130,000 clones, around 80% found once. Study conclusions and caveats: Analysis performed later found about 17,000 TCR beta sequences associated with HLA alleles at 0.05 false discovery rate. V segments that were indistinguishable, TRBV6-2 and TRBV6-3 among them, were omitted from analysis.

The chain links TRBV5-6 to TRBJ1-2; 9 nucleotides agree with TRBD1. This TCR derives from a man aged 35 to 55 in good health and CMV-seropositive. Sequenced input: PBMCs. CDR3 DNA: TGTGCCAGCAGCGACCGGGACAGGGTCAATGGCTACACCTTC. The encoded protein is CASSDRDRVNGYTF. The complete variable domain, with remaining parts taken from reference TRBV5-6 and TRBJ1-2, reads DAGVTQSPTHLIKTRGQQVTLRCSPKSGHDTVSWYQQALGQGPQFIFQYYEEEERQRGNFPDRFSGHQFPNYSSELNVNALLLGDSALYLCASSDRDRVNGYTFGSGTRLTVV.